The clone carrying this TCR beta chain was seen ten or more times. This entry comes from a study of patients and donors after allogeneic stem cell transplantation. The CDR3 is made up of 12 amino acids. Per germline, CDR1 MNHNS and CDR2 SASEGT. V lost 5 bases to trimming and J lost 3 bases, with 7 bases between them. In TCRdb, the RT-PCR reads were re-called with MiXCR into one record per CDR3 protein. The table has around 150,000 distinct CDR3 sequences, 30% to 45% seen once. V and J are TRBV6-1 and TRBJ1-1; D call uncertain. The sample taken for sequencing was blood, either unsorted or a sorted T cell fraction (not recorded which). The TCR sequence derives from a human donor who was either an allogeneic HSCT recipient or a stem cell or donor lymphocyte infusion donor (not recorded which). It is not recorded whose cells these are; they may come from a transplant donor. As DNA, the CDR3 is TGTGCCAGCAGTTACCGGGACACTGAAGCTTTCTTT. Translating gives CASSYRDTEAFF.